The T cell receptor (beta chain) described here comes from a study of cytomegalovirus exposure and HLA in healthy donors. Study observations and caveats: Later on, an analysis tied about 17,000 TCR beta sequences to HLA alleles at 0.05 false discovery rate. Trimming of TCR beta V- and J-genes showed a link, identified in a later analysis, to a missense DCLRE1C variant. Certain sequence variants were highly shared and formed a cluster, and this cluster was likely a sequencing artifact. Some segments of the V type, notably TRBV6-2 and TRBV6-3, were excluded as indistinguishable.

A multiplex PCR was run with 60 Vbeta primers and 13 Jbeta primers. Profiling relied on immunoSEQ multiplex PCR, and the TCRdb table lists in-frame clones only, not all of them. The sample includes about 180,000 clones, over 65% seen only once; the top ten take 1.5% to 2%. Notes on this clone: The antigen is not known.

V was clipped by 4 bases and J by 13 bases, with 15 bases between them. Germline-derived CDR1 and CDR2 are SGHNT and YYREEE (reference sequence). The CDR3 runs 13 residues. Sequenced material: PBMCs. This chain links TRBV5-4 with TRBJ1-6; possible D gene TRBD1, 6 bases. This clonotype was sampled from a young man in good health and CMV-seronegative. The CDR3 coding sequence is TGTGCCAGCAGCCCCTCCGGGACACAGCCCCTCCACTTT. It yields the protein CASSPSGTQPLHF.